What follows are 20 T cell receptor beta chains derived from one specimen sequenced in a study of cytomegalovirus exposure and HLA in healthy donors. PCR amplification relied on 60 Vbeta primers (plus 13 Jbeta primers). Measured with immunoSEQ multiplex PCR; TCRdb has only the in-frame clones, and not every one. The sample carries 220,000 or so clones, more than 65% recorded once. Material: PBMCs. These receptors were obtained from a man in his forties or fifties in good health and CMV-seronegative.

The genes are TRBV6-6 and TRBJ1-3; weak D call: TRBD1 (5 bases). The CDR3 is made up of 15 amino acids. Germline V gene data show CDR1 as MNHNY and CDR2 as SVGAGI (reference sequence). V was pared by 6 bases and J by 0 bases, with 12 bases between. The CDR3 protein is CASSARASSGNTIYF. The CDR3 DNA reads TGTGCCAGCAGCGCCAGGGCGAGCTCTGGAAACACCATATATTTT.

The rearrangement uses TRBV7-3 and TRBJ2-2; D is perhaps TRBD2 (6 bases). The germline V gene encodes CDR1 SGHTA and CDR2 FQGTGA. The V end was cut by 3 bases, the J end by 2 bases, with 10 bases between. The CDR3 loop spans 15 amino acids. CDR3 coding DNA: TGTGCCAGCAGCTTCGGGACTCCTAACACCGGGGAGCTGTTTTTT. Encoded protein: CASSFGTPNTGELFF.

This clone is a singleton in its sample. The chain carries TRBV27 and TRBJ1-4; D perhaps matches TRBD1 (5 bases). The CDR3 runs 13 residues. Trimming cost V 5 bases and J 2 bases, with 6 bases left between them. Germline values: CDR1 MNHEY, CDR2 SMNVEV (reference sequence). CDR3 nucleotide sequence: TGTGCCAGCAGTAGACAGACTAATGAAAAACTGTTTTTT. Residues: CASSRQTNEKLFF.

This clone was picked up one time. The CDR3 sequence is CASSWGAGSQETQYF. The CDR3 nucleotides read TGTGCCAGCAGCTGGGGAGCGGGTTCGCAAGAGACCCAGTACTTC. The chain combines TRBV7-2 with TRBJ2-5, with D perhaps TRBD2 (6 bases). Trimming took off 4 bases at V and 2 bases at J, with 14 bases between the two ends. Germline V lookup: CDR1 SGHTA, CDR2 FQGNSA. The CDR3 consists of 15 residues.

This chain links TRBV27 with TRBJ1-1; D might be TRBD1 (6 bases). Trimming shortened V by 5 bases and J by 0 bases, and 10 bases separated the two germline ends. CDR3 length: 14 amino acids. In germline, CDR1 is MNHEY, CDR2 SMNVEV (reference sequence). CDR3 DNA sequence: TGTGCCAGCAGTCCCTGGACAGTGAACACTGAAGCTTTCTTT. Its protein is CASSPWTVNTEAFF.

CDR3 residues: CASGEDREGNIQYF. In DNA, the CDR3 is TGTGCCAGCGGGGAGGACAGGGAGGGGAACATTCAGTACTTC. The chain carries TRBV2 and TRBJ2-4, with D perhaps TRBD1 (8 bases). V lost 8 bases to trimming and J lost 7 bases, with 18 bases between them. The V gene's germline CDR1 is SNHLY and CDR2 FYNNEI. CDR3 length equals 14 residues.

The rearrangement links TRBV7-6 to TRBJ2-5; the match to TRBD2 covers 12 bases. In germline, CDR1 is SGHVS, CDR2 FNYEAQ. CDR3 length equals 17 residues. V lost 0 bases and J lost 2; bases outside the gene matches: 4. The chain's CDR3 is CASSLARTSGIQETQYF. Here the CDR3 DNA reads TGTGCCAGCAGCTTAGCTCGGACTAGCGGGATTCAAGAGACCCAGTACTTC.

In the case of this clone: Within the sample, other DNA sequences also encode this same CDR3. The chain links TRBV27 to TRBJ2-7; 7 nucleotides line up with TRBD2. The J segment lost 2 bases and the V segment lost 6 bases, leaving 10 bases of the junction unmatched. The CDR3 is 15 residues long. Per germline, CDR1 MNHEY and CDR2 SMNVEV (reference sequence). CDR3 in amino acids: CASRSGLAGAYEQYF. As DNA, the CDR3 is TGTGCCAGCAGGTCGGGACTGGCGGGGGCCTACGAGCAGTACTTC.

This clone was picked up one time. The V call is TRBV14, the J call TRBJ2-3, with 8 bases aligning to TRBD2. Trimming took 4 bases from V and 0 from J; bases not matched to a gene: 3. The CDR3 has 15 amino acids. Germline V lookup: CDR1 SGHDN, CDR2 FVKESK. CDR3 DNA: TGTGCCAGCAGCCTAATAGCGGGAAGCACAGATACGCAGTATTTT. Translated, it gives CASSLIAGSTDTQYF.

The chain is built from TRBV7-9 and TRBJ2-5; possibly TRBD2 for D (6 bases). The tail of the sequence fits TRBJ2-7 better, so the J call may be wrong. CDR1 SEHNR and CDR2 FQNEAQ come from the germline V gene (reference sequence). The CDR3 covers 15 residues. The CDR3 sequence is CASSLGTGSYHEQYF. For the CDR3, the DNA is TGTGCCAGCAGCTTAGGAACCGGGAGCTACCACGAGCAGTACTTC.

This clone was seen a few times. The chain uses TRBV4-1 and TRBJ2-5; 7 bases agree with TRBD1. The J call may be in error: the DNA end matches TRBJ2-7 better. CDR1 is MGHRA, CDR2 YSYEKL, per germline. CDR3 size: 16 residues. CDR3 in amino acids: CASSLAGTAATYEQYF. In nucleotides, the CDR3 is TGCGCCAGCAGCCTCGCAGGGACAGCAGCTACCTACGAGCAGTACTTC.

The rearrangement joins TRBV7-2 to TRBJ2-5; 8 nucleotides match TRBD1. The CDR3 has 14 amino acids. The germline V gene has CDR1 SGHTA and CDR2 FQGNSA. V dropped 7 bases and J dropped 2; count of bases not matched to a gene: 6. The CDR3 DNA is TGTGCCAGCACCACAGGGGGTCGGCAAGAGACCCAGTACTTC. Its protein is CASTTGGRQETQYF.

Remarks on this clone: The identical CDR3 is also encoded by other nucleotide sequences in the sample. V usage is TRBV9 and J usage is TRBJ2-2; D might be TRBD2 (6 bases). V was shortened by 0 bases and J by 5 bases, with 11 bases between the two germline ends. The CDR3 contains 15 residues. The germline CDR1 and CDR2 sequences are SGDLS and YYNGEE. The CDR3: CASSVGGGSTGELFF. The DNA of the CDR3 is TGTGCCAGCAGCGTAGGTGGAGGGTCGACCGGGGAGCTGTTTTTT.

This chain uses TRBV6-5 with TRBJ1-1; D gene ambiguous. The CDR3 consists of 12 residues. Trimming pared 4 bases from V and 7 bases from J, leaving 10 bases between. CDR1 and CDR2 from the germline V gene are MNHEY and SVGAGI. For the CDR3, the DNA is TGTGCCAGCAGTTCGACCGGGAATGAAGCTTTCTTT. Amino acid sequence: CASSSTGNEAFF.

The V call is TRBV4-1, the J call TRBJ1-5; D is possibly TRBD1 (6 bases). The germline gives CDR1 MGHRA, CDR2 YSYEKL. This CDR3 region has 14 residues. The V gene lost 4 bases and the J gene lost 3 bases, with 10 bases spanning the gap. The CDR3 reads CASSRDMYNQPQHF. The CDR3 coding sequence is TGCGCCAGCAGCCGGGACATGTACAATCAGCCCCAGCATTTT.

The rearrangement links TRBV6-6 to TRBJ1-2; TRBD1 is a possible D gene (6 bases). The CDR3 totals 13 residues. Germline V lookup: CDR1 MNHNY, CDR2 SVGAGI (reference sequence). Trimming took 6 bases from V and 7 from J, leaving 15 bases between them. Written as DNA, the CDR3 is TGTGCCAGCAGAAACCGACAGGTCTTTGGCTACACCTTC. This gives the protein CASRNRQVFGYTF.

The V call is TRBV12-5, the J call TRBJ2-5; tentative D call: TRBD2 (5 bases). Trimming removed 6 bases at V and 2 bases at J, with 10 bases between. The CDR3 is 13 amino acids. Germline loops: CDR1 LGHNT, CDR2 FRNRAP. Here the CDR3 DNA reads TGTGCTAGTGGCCCGGGGTGGCAAGAGACCCAGTACTTC. Amino acids: CASGPGWQETQYF.

This sequence joins TRBV25-1 and TRBJ2-5; TRBD2 matches 7 bases. Unmatched junction bases numbered 5, after V lost 5 bases and J lost 5 bases. Germline V CDR1 and CDR2: MGHDK, SYGVNS. CDR3 length: 13 residues. CDR3 in DNA: TGTGCCAGCAGTCCCCGGCGGGGGGAGACCCAGTACTTC. Translation gives CASSPRRGETQYF.

J is TRBJ2-7 and V is TRBV25-1, with D hard to call. This CDR3 has 13 amino acids. Trimming took off 4 bases at V and 0 bases at J, with 7 bases between the two ends. The germline V gene encodes CDR1 MGHDK and CDR2 SYGVNS. The CDR3 region has the DNA TGTGCCAGCAGTGCGGCGGACTCCTACGAGCAGTACTTC. This encodes CASSAADSYEQYF.

V and J are TRBV18 and TRBJ1-1, with 9 bases aligning to TRBD1. CDR1 and CDR2 (germline): KGHSH, LQKENI. After removal of 5 bases from V and 2 bases from J, the junction contained 12 bases not matched to a gene. The CDR3 spans 17 residues. This CDR3 reads CASSTVHGQGSNTEAFF. CDR3 sequence (DNA): TGTGCCAGCTCAACCGTCCACGGACAGGGGAGCAACACTGAAGCTTTCTTT.